These 19 T cell receptor beta chains were sequenced from one sample in a study of blood T cells in healthy people across ages. With a J-beta primer mix and a sample-barcoded 5' primer, a second PCR ran 7 to 11 cycles. MiXCR was run by TCRdb on the 5' RACE reads, yielding one entry per CDR3 protein. The table includes roughly 900,000 distinct CDR3 sequences, about 44% detected once. Sequenced material: blood. These receptors were taken from a man aged 25 to 40 in good health.

The rearrangement links TRBV5-4 to TRBJ2-1; 8 nucleotides match TRBD1. Germline values: CDR1 SGHNT, CDR2 YYREEE (reference sequence). This CDR3 has 15 amino acids. V lost 0 bases, J lost 6 bases, and 5 bases stayed unmatched. The DNA of the CDR3 is TGTGCCAGCAGCTTGGATCAGGGGGCGGGCAATGAGCAGTTCTTC. This translates into CASSLDQGAGNEQFF.

This clonotype was counted only a few times. This sequence joins TRBV28 and TRBJ2-2; 7 bases match TRBD1. V lost 5 bases, J lost 2 bases, and 5 bases stayed unmatched. The CDR3 length is 15 residues. The germline V gene encodes CDR1 MDHEN and CDR2 SYDVKM. CDR3 DNA sequence: TGTGCCAGCAGTCCTCAGGGGGATAACACCGGGGAGCTGTTTTTT. Translated: CASSPQGDNTGELFF.

This clonotype was picked up a small number of times. This rearrangement joins TRBV5-1 to TRBJ1-2, with D perhaps matching TRBD1 (6 bases). The CDR3 has 15 amino acids. Germline CDR1 reads SGHRS; CDR2 reads YFSETQ. Trimming removed 4 bases at V and 7 bases at J, with 20 bases between. The CDR3 DNA follows: TGCGCCAGCAGCATTAATACAGGGCCTACTGGTGGCTACACCTTC. Translation: CASSINTGPTGGYTF.

This clonotype was found a few times. The chain couples TRBV5-1 to TRBJ2-5; D is tentatively TRBD1 or TRBD2 (5 bases each). Germline CDR1 and CDR2: SGHRS and YFSETQ. This CDR3 is 14 amino acids long. V lost 2 bases to trimming and J lost 5 bases, with 13 bases between them. The CDR3 is CASSLAGSEETQYF. In nucleotides, the CDR3 is TGCGCCAGCAGCTTAGCAGGGAGTGAGGAGACCCAGTACTTC.

The J gene is TRBJ1-1, the V gene TRBV5-1; TRBD1 aligns across 8 bases. The germline V gene encodes CDR1 SGHRS and CDR2 YFSETQ. J lost 10 bases, V lost 4 bases, and 9 bases had no gene match. This CDR3 is built from 13 residues. The CDR3 DNA reads as TGCGCCAGCAGCCCGGACAGGGTTGTAAGAGCTTTCTTT. This encodes CASSPDRVVRAFF.

About this clonotype: A much larger clone differs from this one at a single base, so this may be a read error. The chain uses TRBV10-3 and TRBJ1-1; no clear D gene. The CDR3 covers 13 residues. Germline CDR1 ENHRY, CDR2 SYGVKD. V lost 3 bases, J lost 1 base, and 6 bases lay in between. CDR3 sequence reads: CAISDVANTEAFF. For the CDR3, the DNA is TGTGCCATCAGTGATGTGGCGAACACTGAAGCTTTCTTT.

This chain links TRBV5-1 with TRBJ1-1; maybe TRBD1 (5 bases). CDR3 length equals 16 residues. CDR1 and CDR2 (germline): SGHRS, YFSETQ. V was cut by 1 base and J by 1 base, with 14 bases left in between. The CDR3 sequence: CASSLTAGSSNTEAFF. For the CDR3, the DNA is TGCGCCAGCAGCTTGACTGCAGGGTCATCGAACACTGAAGCTTTCTTT.

This chain connects TRBV7-2 to TRBJ1-4; D might be TRBD1 (5 bases). V lost 5 bases to trimming and J lost 2 bases, with 18 bases between them. Germline lookup yields CDR1 SGHTA and CDR2 FQGNSA. The CDR3 is made up of 17 amino acids. CDR3 sequence (DNA): TGTGCCAGCAGCCCCGCCGGGGCGAGACCTACTAATGAAAAACTGTTTTTT. Protein: CASSPAGARPTNEKLFF.

The J gene is TRBJ1-2, the V gene TRBV6-5, with D possibly being TRBD1 (5 bases). The CDR3 runs 15 residues. V lost 0 bases to trimming and J lost 2 bases, with 10 bases between them. Germline CDR1 is MNHEY and CDR2 is SVGAGI. The CDR3 DNA is TGTGCCAGCAGTTACTCGAAAGGGGTCAACTATGGCTACACCTTC. Protein product: CASSYSKGVNYGYTF.

This chain links TRBV20-1 with TRBJ2-5, with D uncertain. Germline CDR1 is DFQATT and CDR2 is SNEGSKA (reference sequence). V lost 3 bases and J 11 bases, leaving 22 bases between the germline ends. The CDR3 extends over 14 amino acids. CDR3 in DNA: TGCAGTGCTAGGCCGGGCCCCTTGAGAAATGAGCAGTACTTC. Protein sequence: CSARPGPLRNEQYF.

The gene calls are TRBV12-3 or TRBV12-4 and TRBJ2-5, with a tentative D call TRBD2 (6 bases). The CDR3 length is 13 residues. V shed 3 bases and J shed 4 bases, with 9 bases lying between them. Here the CDR3 reads CASSFAAGETQYF. The CDR3 nucleotides are TGTGCCAGCAGTTTTGCAGCGGGAGAGACCCAGTACTTC.

This clonotype was counted a few times. The chain employs TRBV24-1 and TRBJ1-2; unclear D gene. The CDR3 spans 14 residues. The germline V gene has CDR1 KGHDR and CDR2 SFDVKD. Trimming removed 1 base at V and 2 bases at J, with 7 bases between. DNA of the CDR3: TGTGCCACCAGTGATTTTGGCATGAACTATGGCTACACCTTC. This translates into CATSDFGMNYGYTF.

The chain recombines TRBV29-1 with TRBJ2-1; D unclear. The DNA end is more similar to TRBJ2-7, so the J call may be wrong. The CDR3 is 13 residues long. Germline lookup yields CDR1 SQVTM and CDR2 ANQGSEA. CDR3: CSVTPSSYNEQYF. The CDR3 DNA reads TGCAGCGTTACACCGAGCTCCTACAATGAGCAGTACTTC.

This clonotype has more than one count but fewer than ten. This chain uses TRBV4-1 with TRBJ2-1; the match to TRBD1 covers 9 bases. Per germline, CDR1 MGHRA and CDR2 YSYEKL. CDR3 length: 16 residues. V lost 4 bases to trimming and J lost 5 bases; unmatched junction nucleotides: 9. CDR3 residues: CASSPPGQGVDNEQFF. The CDR3 DNA follows: TGCGCCAGCAGCCCGCCGGGACAGGGTGTTGACAATGAGCAGTTCTTC.

The chain joins TRBV9 to TRBJ1-5; D not resolved. This CDR3 comprises 14 residues. V dropped 3 bases and J dropped 2 bases, with 9 bases sitting between them. Germline CDR1 SGDLS, CDR2 YYNGEE. CDR3 in amino acids: CASSGAPGNQPQHF. DNA of the CDR3: TGTGCCAGCAGCGGCGCTCCAGGCAATCAGCCCCAGCATTTT.

Only a few counts were recorded for this clonotype. This rearrangement joins TRBV4-1 to TRBJ2-2; D is unresolved. Germline CDR1 and CDR2: MGHRA and YSYEKL. V was clipped by 1 base and J by 0 bases, with 6 bases between them. The CDR3 contains 15 residues. CDR3 DNA sequence: TGCGCCAGCAGCCAAGTTAGAGCGAACACCGGGGAGCTGTTTTTT. This codes for CASSQVRANTGELFF.

The V and J genes are TRBV20-1 and TRBJ2-7, with no clear D. V dropped 2 bases and J dropped 2 bases, with 19 bases sitting between them. The CDR3 has 16 residues. Germline assignment: CDR1 DFQATT and CDR2 SNEGSKA (reference sequence). The CDR3 DNA is TGCAGTGCTAGATCCCAGGACGGCCGGACCACCTACGAGCAGTACTTC. Protein product: CSARSQDGRTTYEQYF.

This rearrangement joins TRBV24-1 to TRBJ2-1, with 7 bases aligning to TRBD1. The V and J ends lost 5 bases and 6 bases, in that order; junction bases with no gene match: 12. The CDR3 is 16 residues long. Germline V gene data show CDR1 as KGHDR and CDR2 as SFDVKD. The CDR3 coding sequence is TGTGCCACCAGTGTCAATCACCCGGGACAGCTCAATGAGCAGTTCTTC. Amino acids: CATSVNHPGQLNEQFF.

The chain joins TRBV20-1 to TRBJ2-3; TRBD2 matches at 12 bases. V shed 1 base, J shed 4 bases, and the junction held 3 bases outside the gene matches. Germline-derived CDR1 and CDR2 are DFQATT and SNEGSKA (reference sequence). The CDR3 consists of 15 residues. CDR3 sequence reads: CSARGPSGGADTQYF. DNA of the CDR3: TGCAGTGCTAGAGGACCTAGCGGGGGGGCAGATACGCAGTATTTT.